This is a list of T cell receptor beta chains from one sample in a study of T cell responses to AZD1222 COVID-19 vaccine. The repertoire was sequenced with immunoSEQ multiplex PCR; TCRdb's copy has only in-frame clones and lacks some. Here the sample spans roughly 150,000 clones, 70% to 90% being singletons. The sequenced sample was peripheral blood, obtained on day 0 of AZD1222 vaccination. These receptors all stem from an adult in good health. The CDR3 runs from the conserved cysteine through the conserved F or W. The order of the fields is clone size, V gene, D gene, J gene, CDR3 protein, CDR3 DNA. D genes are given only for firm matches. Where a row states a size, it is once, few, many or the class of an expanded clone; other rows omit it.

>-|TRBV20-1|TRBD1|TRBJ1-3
CSASEGAGRPFGNTIYF
TGCAGTGCTAGTGAGGGGGCAGGGCGTCCGTTTGGAAACACCATATATTTT
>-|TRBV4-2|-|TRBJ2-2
CASSQDQQRNTGELFF
TGTGCCAGCAGCCAAGATCAACAGCGCAACACCGGGGAGCTGTTTTTT
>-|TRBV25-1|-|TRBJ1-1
CASSATRTAEAFF
TGTGCCAGCAGTGCCACACGGACAGCTGAAGCTTTCTTT
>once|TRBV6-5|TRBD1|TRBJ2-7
CATSDRPSYEQYF
TGTGCCACCTCGGACAGGCCCTCCTACGAGCAGTACTTC
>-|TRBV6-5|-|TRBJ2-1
CATTLGYNEQFF
TGTGCCACAACTTTGGGGTACAATGAGCAGTTCTTC
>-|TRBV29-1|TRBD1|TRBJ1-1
CSVALGTGAFF
TGCAGCGTTGCTTTGGGGACAGGGGCTTTCTTT
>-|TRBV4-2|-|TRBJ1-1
CASSPSDTPRAEAFF
TGTGCCAGCAGCCCCTCGGACACCCCGCGGGCTGAAGCTTTCTTT
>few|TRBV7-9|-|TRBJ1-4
CASSGGFAEKLFF
TGTGCCAGCAGCGGAGGTTTTGCGGAAAAACTGTTTTTT
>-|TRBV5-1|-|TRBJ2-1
CASSLVAGTGYNEQFF
TGCGCCAGCAGCTTGGTGGCGGGGACCGGCTACAATGAGCAGTTCTTC
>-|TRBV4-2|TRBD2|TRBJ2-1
CASSQVVLAGGMDNEQFF
TGTGCCAGCAGCCAAGTTGTGCTAGCGGGAGGGATGGACAATGAGCAGTTCTTC
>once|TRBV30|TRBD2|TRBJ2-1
CAWRKLAGAGNEQFF
TGTGCCTGGAGGAAACTAGCGGGAGCTGGCAATGAGCAGTTCTTC
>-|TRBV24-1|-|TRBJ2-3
CATSSSGTDTQYF
TGTGCCACCAGCTCTAGCGGCACAGATACGCAGTATTTT
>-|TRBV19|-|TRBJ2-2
CASSPGRRNTGELFF
TGTGCCAGTAGCCCGGGCAGGCGGAACACCGGGGAGCTGTTTTTT
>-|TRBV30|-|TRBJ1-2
CAWSKQRCGYTF
TGTGCCTGGAGTAAACAGCGCTGTGGCTACACCTTC
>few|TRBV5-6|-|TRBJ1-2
CASRAGQLLANYGYTF
TGTGCCAGCAGGGCCGGACAGCTGCTAGCTAACTATGGCTACACCTTC
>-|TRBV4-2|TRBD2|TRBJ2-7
CASSQDGTSGSIAEQYF
TGTGCCAGCAGCCAAGACGGGACTAGCGGGAGTATCGCCGAGCAGTACTTC
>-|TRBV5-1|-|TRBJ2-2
CASSPDPTNTGELFF
TGCGCCAGCAGCCCCGACCCGACGAACACCGGGGAGCTGTTTTTT
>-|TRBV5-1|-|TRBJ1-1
CASSSGVATEAFF
TGCGCCAGCAGCTCAGGGGTGGCCACTGAAGCTTTCTTT
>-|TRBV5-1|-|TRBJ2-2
CASSLDGADTGELFF
TGCGCCAGCAGCTTGGATGGGGCGGACACCGGGGAGCTGTTTTTT
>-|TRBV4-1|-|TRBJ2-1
CASSQEPGWGEQFF
TGCGCCAGCAGCCAAGAGCCGGGGTGGGGTGAGCAGTTCTTC
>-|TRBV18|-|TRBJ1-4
CASSPRPDEKLFF
TGTGCCAGCTCACCAAGGCCGGATGAAAAACTGTTTTTT
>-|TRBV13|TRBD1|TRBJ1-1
CASSPRTGGYGTEAFF
TGTGCCAGCAGCCCCCGGACAGGGGGCTATGGCACTGAAGCTTTCTTT
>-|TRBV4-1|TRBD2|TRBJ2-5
CASSQLGGETQYF
TGCGCCAGCAGCCAATTGGGGGGGGAGACCCAGTACTTC
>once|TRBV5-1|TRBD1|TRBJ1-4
CASSLGAGTGVEKLFF
TGCGCCAGCAGCCTGGGCGCCGGGACAGGGGTTGAAAAACTGTTTTTT
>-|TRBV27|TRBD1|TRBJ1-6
CASRATGSIGRNSPLHF
TGTGCCAGCAGGGCGACAGGGAGTATCGGGAGAAATTCACCCCTCCACTTT
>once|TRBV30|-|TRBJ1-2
CAWESTGPNYGYTF
TGTGCCTGGGAGTCTACGGGTCCTAACTATGGCTACACCTTC
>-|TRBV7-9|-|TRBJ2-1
CASSLTALNEQFF
TGTGCCAGCAGCTTAACCGCCCTCAATGAGCAGTTCTTC
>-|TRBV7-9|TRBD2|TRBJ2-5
CASSFAAGVLETQYF
TGTGCCAGCAGCTTCGCAGCGGGAGTGCTAGAGACCCAGTACTTC
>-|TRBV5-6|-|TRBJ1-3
CASSPYWGDTIYF
TGTGCCAGCAGCCCTTATTGGGGGGACACCATATATTTT
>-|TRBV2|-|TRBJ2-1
CATNRVYNEQFF
TGTGCCACCAACAGGGTCTACAATGAGCAGTTCTTC
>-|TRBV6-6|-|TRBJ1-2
CASSSLFIPGDYGYTF
TGTGCCAGCAGTTCCTTATTTATTCCCGGGGACTATGGCTACACCTTC
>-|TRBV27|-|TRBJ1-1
CASSPHAGVNTEAFF
TGTGCCAGCAGTCCCCATGCAGGTGTGAACACTGAAGCTTTCTTT
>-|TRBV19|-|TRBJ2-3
CASSFAASPATQYF
TGTGCCAGTAGTTTCGCCGCGTCCCCCGCAACGCAGTATTTT
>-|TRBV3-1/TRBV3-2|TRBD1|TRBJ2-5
CASSPLGQGVGETQYF
TGTGCCAGCAGCCCCCTAGGACAGGGGGTAGGAGAGACCCAGTACTTC
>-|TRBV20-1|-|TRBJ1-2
CSAGRFGGYTF
TGCAGTGCTGGTAGATTCGGTGGCTACACCTTC
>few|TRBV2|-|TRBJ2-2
CASKEQSAVGELFF
TGTGCCAGCAAGGAACAGTCCGCCGTCGGGGAGCTGTTTTTT
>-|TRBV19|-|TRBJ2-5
CASSGGAGKETQYF
TGTGCCAGTAGTGGGGGGGCGGGTAAGGAGACCCAGTACTTC
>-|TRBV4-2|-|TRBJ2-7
CASSRGSGALYEQYF
TGTGCCAGCAGCCGGGGCTCGGGGGCCCTATACGAGCAGTACTTC